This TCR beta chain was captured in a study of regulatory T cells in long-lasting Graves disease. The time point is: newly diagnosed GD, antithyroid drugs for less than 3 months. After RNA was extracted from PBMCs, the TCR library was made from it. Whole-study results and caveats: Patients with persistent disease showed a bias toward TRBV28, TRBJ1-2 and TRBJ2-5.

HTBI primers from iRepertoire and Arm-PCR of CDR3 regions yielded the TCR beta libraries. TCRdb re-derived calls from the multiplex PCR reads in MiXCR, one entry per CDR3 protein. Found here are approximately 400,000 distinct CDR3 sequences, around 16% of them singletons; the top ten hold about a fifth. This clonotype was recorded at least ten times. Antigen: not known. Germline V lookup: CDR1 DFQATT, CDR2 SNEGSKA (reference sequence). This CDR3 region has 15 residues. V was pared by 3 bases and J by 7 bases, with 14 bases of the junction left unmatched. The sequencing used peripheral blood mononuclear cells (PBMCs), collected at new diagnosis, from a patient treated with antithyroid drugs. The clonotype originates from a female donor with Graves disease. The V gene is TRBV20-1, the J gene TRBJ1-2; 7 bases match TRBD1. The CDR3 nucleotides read TGCAGTGCTAGTGGGGCCAACAGGGGAAATGGTGGCTACACCTTC. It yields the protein CSASGANRGNGGYTF.